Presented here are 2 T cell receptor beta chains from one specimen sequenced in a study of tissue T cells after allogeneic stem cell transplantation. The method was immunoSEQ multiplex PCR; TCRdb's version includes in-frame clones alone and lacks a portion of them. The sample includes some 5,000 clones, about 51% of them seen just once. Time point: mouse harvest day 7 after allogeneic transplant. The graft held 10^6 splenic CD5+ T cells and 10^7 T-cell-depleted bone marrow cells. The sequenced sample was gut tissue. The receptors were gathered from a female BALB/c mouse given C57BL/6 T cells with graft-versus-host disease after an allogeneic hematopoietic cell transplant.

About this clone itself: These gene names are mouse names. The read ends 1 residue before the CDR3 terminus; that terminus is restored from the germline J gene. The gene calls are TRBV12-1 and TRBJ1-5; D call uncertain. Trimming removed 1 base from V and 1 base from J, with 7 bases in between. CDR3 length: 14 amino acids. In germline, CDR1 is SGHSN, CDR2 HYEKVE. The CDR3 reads CASSLTQNNQAPLF. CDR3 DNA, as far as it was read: TGTGCCAGCTCTCTAACCCAAAACAACCAGGCTCCGCTT.

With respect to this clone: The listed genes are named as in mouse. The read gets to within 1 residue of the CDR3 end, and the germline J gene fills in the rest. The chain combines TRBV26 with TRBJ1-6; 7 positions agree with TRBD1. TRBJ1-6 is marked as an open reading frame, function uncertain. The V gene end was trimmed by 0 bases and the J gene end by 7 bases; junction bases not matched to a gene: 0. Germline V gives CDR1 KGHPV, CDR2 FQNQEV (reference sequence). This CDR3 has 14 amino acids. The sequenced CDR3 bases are TGTGCCAGCAGTCTGTCAGGGGGCAATTCGCCCCTCTAC. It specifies CASSLSGGNSPLY. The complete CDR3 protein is CASSLSGGNSPLYF.